This TCR beta chain was sequenced during a study of identical twins (dated by TCRdb to 2016 to 2018). Broadly, across the study: TCR alpha and beta repertoires from monozygotic twins, unrelated adults of various ages and cord blood were deep-sequenced to test whether fetal clonotypes persist. To rule out contamination, the twin experiments were replicated at different times with different library preparation protocols. Study-wide findings and limitations: Abundant cord blood beta clonotypes had fewer insertions, young adult naive repertoires showed a similar but weaker trend, and memory repertoires showed no such trend. In beta out-of-frame sequences, excess twin sharing was weaker, because having fewer shared sequences lowered the signal-to-noise ratio. Compared with coincidental sharing between unrelated individuals, out-of-frame TCR alpha sequences shared between twins showed an excess of sequences with low generation probability. Zero-insertion analyses could be partly confounded by invariant T cells such as MAIT and iNKT, although diverse VJ usage argued against such confounding for most clonotypes. In monozygotic twins, recombination models systematically underestimated out-of-frame TCR alpha sharing, but the models matched the sharing seen between unrelated individuals. Because the same donors could not be followed over many years, conclusions were based on cross-sectional statistical analysis.

Every donor in the study was a healthy Caucasian. Receptor amplification or capture employed 5' RACE. The instrument was an Illumina HiSeq 2000. Template switching introduced a universal primer binding site; the final cDNA contained a unique molecular identifier, enabling accurate counting of TCR cDNA molecules. Specific primers in the conserved constant-segment region were used to synthesize first-strand cDNA for TCR alpha and beta chains. To control for contamination, every cDNA library was double barcoded, receiving both a SMART-Mk sample barcode and Illumina barcodes. TruSeq adapter sequences and Illumina sample barcodes were added in two successive PCR steps. The TCR alpha and beta cDNA libraries were sequenced on the Illumina HiSeq platform using custom primers. In the source study's methods: MiGEC was used to process raw reads and extract unique molecular identifiers, and MiXCR was used to find CDR3 positions. Recombination models were inferred per individual with the repgenHMM and IGoR tools using an EM algorithm. The analysis of shared clonotypes was done with the tcR package in R, with sharing normalized by the product of cloneset sizes. To study raw recombination without the effects of thymic and clonal selection, out-of-frame nonproductive sequences were analyzed. TCRdb trimmed public reads at Q25 via fastp, called clones via MiXCR and kept in-frame beta chains. Rows with a matching CDR3 protein are joined into one entry that keeps the most common DNA and genes. In this record, the V and J calls reflect TCRdb's handling and not the investigators' own analysis. The sample table contains around 1.7 million distinct CDR3 sequences; only one count was recorded for around 29% of them. Less than 0.35% of the sample is in the top ten clones.

Sequences MNHNY (CDR1) and SVGAGI (CDR2) are obtained from the germline V gene (reference sequence). Including cysteine and phenylalanine, the CDR3 has 14 amino acids. Only the CDR3 portion is preserved as DNA: 42 bases, with reading frame beginning at the first base. V sheds 6 bases and J sheds 7 bases, leaving 15 bases between their ends. This clonotype was found once. What antigen it recognizes has not been identified. The input lacks base qualities; no much larger clone sits a single base away. The sample comprised cord blood. The V and J genes are TRBV6-6 and TRBJ1-4, with TRBD1 perhaps the D gene, on 6 matching bases. The clonotype originates from a newborn girl in good health. The nucleotide sequence is given as TGTGCCAGCAGGAGCAGGGGAGCCCCTGAAAAACTGTTTTTT. Its amino acids are CASRSRGAPEKLFF.